This TCR beta chain was identified during a study of T cell changes during pregnancy in multiple sclerosis. Germline V lookup: CDR1 SGDLS, CDR2 YYNGEE. The CDR3 spans 15 residues. V dropped 4 bases and J dropped 8; count of bases not matched to a gene: 14. Data came from immunoSEQ multiplex PCR; TCRdb stores just in-frame clones and leaves some out. Of roughly 45,000 clones listed, 90% to 95% are singletons. Here the sequenced sample was CD8+ T cells from peripheral blood mononuclear cells, taken after pregnancy. The receptor was derived from a female donor with multiple sclerosis, enrolled in a pregnancy study. The J gene is TRBJ1-2, the V gene TRBV9, with 7 bases aligning to TRBD1. CDR3 amino acids: CASSPGQTGFEGYTF. DNA of the CDR3: TGTGCCAGCAGCCCGGGACAGACGGGCTTTGAAGGCTACACCTTC.